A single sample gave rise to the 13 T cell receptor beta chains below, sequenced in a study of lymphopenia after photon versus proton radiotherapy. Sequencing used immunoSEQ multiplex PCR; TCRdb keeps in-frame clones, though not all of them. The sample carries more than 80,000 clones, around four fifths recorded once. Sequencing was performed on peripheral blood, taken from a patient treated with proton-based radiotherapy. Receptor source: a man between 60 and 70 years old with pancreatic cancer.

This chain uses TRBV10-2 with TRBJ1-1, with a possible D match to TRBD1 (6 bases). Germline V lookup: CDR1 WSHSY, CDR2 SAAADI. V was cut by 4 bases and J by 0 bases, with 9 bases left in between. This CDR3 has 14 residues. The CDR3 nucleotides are TGCGCCAGCAGTGCAGGACAGTTGAACACTGAAGCTTTCTTT. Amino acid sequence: CASSAGQLNTEAFF.

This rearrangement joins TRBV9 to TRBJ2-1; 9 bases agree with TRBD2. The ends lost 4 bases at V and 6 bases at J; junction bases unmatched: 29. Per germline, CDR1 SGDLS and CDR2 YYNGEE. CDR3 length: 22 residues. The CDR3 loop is CASSPGTSLDPRRKEKLNEQFF. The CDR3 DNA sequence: TGTGCCAGCAGCCCAGGGACTAGCCTAGATCCCCGCCGGAAGGAAAAACTCAATGAGCAGTTCTTC.

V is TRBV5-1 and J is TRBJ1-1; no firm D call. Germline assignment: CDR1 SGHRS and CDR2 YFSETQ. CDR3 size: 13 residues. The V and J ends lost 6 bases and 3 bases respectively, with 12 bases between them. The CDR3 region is CASNETPDTEAFF. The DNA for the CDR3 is TGCGCCAGCAACGAGACACCTGACACTGAAGCTTTCTTT. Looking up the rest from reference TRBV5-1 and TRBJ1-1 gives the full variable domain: KAGVTQTPRYLIKTRGQQVTLSCSPISGHRSVSWYQQTPGQGLQFLFEYFSETQRNKGNFPGRFSGRQFSNSRSEMNVSTLELGDSALYLCASNETPDTEAFFGQGTRLTVV.

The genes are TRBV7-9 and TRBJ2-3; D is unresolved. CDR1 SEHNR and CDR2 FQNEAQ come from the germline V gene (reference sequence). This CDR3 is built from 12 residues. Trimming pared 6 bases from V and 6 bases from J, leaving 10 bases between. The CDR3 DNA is TGTGCCAGCAGTTGGTCCTGGGATACGCAGTATTTT. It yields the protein CASSWSWDTQYF. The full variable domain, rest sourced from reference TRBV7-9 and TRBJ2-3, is DTGVSQNPRHKITKRGQNVTFRCDPISEHNRLYWYRQTLGQGPEFLTYFQNEAQLEKSRLLSDRFSAERPKGSFSTLEIQRTEQGDSAMYLCASSWSWDTQYFGPGTRLTVL.

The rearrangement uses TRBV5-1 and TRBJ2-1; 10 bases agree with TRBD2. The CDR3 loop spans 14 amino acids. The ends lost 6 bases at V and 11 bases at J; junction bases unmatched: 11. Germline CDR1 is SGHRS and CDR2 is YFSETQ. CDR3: CASTVQAGGPKQFF. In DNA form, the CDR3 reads TGCGCCAGCACGGTTCAAGCGGGAGGGCCCAAGCAGTTCTTC.

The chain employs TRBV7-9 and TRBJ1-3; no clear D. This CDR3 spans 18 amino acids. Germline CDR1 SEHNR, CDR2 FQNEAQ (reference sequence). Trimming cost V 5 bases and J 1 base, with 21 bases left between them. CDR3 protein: CASSLQRNVQASGNTIYF. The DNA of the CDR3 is TGTGCCAGCAGCCTTCAAAGAAATGTGCAGGCGTCTGGAAACACCATATATTTT. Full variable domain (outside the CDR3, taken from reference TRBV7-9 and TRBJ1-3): DTGVSQNPRHKITKRGQNVTFRCDPISEHNRLYWYRQTLGQGPEFLTYFQNEAQLEKSRLLSDRFSAERPKGSFSTLEIQRTEQGDSAMYLCASSLQRNVQASGNTIYFGEGSWLTVV.

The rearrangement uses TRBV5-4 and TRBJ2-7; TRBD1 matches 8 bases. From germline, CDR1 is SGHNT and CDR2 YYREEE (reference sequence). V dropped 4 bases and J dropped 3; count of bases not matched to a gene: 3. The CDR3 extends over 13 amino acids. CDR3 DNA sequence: TGTGCCAGCAGCCGGACAGGGCTCTACGAGCAGTACTTC. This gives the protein CASSRTGLYEQYF.

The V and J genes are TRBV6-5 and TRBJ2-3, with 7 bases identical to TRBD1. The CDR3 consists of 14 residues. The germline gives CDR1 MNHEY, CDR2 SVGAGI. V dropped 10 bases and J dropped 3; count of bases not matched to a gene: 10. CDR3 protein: CATGDSFRTDTQYF. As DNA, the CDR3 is TGTGCCACCGGGGACAGTTTTAGGACAGATACGCAGTATTTT.

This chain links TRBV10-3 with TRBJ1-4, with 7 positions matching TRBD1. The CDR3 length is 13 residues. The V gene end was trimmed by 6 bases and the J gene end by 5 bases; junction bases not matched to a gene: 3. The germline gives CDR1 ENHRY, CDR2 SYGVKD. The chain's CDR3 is CAIRGGLNEKLFF. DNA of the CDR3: TGTGCCATCAGAGGGGGCCTCAATGAAAAACTGTTTTTT.

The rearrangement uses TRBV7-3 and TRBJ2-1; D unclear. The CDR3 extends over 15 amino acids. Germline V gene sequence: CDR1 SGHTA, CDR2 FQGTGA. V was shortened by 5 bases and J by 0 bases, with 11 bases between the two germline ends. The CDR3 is CASSLGLDSYNEQFF. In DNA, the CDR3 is TGTGCCAGCAGCCTAGGGCTGGACTCCTACAATGAGCAGTTCTTC.

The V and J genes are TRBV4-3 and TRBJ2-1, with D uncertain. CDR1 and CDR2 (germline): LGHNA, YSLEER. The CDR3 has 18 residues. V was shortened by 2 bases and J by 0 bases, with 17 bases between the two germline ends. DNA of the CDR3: TGCGCCAGCAGCCAAAAGGTGTGGTCCTCGGGCTCCTACAATGAGCAGTTCTTC. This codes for CASSQKVWSSGSYNEQFF.

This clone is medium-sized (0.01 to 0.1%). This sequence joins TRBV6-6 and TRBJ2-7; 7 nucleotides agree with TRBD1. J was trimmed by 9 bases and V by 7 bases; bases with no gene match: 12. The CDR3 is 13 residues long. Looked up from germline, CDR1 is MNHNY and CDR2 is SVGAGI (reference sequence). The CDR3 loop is CASTRGRDSGQYF. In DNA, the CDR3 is TGTGCCAGCACTCGAGGCCGGGACAGCGGGCAGTACTTC.

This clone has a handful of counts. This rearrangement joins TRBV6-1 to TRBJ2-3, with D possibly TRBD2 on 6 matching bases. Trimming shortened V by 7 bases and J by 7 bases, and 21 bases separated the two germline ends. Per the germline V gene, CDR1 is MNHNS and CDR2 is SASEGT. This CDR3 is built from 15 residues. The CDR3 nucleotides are TGTGCCAGCAATGTTTTGCGGGATCTGATAAATACGCAGTATTTT. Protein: CASNVLRDLINTQYF.